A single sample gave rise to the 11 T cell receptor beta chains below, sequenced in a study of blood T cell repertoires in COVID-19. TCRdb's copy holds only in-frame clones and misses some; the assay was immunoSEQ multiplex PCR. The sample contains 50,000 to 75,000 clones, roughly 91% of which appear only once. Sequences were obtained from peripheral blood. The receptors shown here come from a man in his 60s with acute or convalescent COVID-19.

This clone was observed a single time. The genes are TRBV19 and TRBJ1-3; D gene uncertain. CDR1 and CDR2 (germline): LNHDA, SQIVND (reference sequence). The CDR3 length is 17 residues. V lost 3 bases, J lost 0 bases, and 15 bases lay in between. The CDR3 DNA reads TGTGCCAGTAGTATTCAGGTGGGCCACCCCTCTGGAAACACCATATATTTT. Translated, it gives CASSIQVGHPSGNTIYF.

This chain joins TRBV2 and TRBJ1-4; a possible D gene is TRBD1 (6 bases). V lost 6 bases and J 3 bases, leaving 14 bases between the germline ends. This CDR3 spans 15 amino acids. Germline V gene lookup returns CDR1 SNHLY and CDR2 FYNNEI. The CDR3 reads CASRDTGLPNEKLFF. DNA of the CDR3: TGTGCCAGCAGGGATACAGGGTTACCTAATGAAAAACTGTTTTTT.

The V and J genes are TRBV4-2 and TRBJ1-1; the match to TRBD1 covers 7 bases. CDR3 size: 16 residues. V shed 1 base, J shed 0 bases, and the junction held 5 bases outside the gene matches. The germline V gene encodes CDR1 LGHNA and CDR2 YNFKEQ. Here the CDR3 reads CASSQGSGGMNTEAFF. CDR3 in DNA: TGTGCCAGCAGCCAAGGATCAGGGGGGATGAACACTGAAGCTTTCTTT.

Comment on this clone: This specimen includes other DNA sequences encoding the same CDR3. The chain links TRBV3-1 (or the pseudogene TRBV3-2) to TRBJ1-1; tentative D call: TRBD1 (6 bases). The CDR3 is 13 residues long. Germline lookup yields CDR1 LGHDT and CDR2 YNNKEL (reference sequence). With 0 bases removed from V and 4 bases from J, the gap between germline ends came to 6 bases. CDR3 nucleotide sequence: TGTGCCAGCAGCCAAGACAGGGGCACTGAAGCTTTCTTT. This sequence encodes CASSQDRGTEAFF.

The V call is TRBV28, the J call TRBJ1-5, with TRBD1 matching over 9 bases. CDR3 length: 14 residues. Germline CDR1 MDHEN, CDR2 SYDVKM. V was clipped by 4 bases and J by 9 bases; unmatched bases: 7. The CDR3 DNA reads TGTGCCAGCAGTTCGCCGGACAGGGGCTGGCCCCAGCATTTT. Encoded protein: CASSSPDRGWPQHF.

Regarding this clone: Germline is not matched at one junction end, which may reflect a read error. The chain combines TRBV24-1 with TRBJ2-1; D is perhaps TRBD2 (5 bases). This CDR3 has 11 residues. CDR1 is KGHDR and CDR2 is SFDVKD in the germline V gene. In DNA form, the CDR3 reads TGTGCCACCAGTCGGGGTGACCTGCGGGTCTTC. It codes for CATSRGDLRVF.

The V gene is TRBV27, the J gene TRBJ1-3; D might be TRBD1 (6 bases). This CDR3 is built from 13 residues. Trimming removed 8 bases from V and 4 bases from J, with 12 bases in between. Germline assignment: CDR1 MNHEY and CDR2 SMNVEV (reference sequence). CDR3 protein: CASRGTGGNTIYF. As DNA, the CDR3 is TGTGCCAGCCGGGGCACAGGGGGAAACACCATATATTTT.

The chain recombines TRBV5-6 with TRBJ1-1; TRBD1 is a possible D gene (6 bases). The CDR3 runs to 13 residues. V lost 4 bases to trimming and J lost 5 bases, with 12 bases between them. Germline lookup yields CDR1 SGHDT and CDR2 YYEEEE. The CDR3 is CASSGTKQTEAFF. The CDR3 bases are TGTGCCAGCAGCGGGACAAAACAAACTGAAGCTTTCTTT.

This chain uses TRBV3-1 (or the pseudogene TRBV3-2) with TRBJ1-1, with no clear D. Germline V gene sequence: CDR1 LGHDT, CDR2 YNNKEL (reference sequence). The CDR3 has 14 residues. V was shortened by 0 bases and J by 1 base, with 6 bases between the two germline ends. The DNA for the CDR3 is TGTGCCAGCAGCCAAGAGAACAGGAACACTGAAGCTTTCTTT. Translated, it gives CASSQENRNTEAFF.

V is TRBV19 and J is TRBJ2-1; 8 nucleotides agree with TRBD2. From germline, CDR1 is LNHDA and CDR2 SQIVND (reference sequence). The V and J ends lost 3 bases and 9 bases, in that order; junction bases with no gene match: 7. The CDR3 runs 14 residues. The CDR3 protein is CASSISSGVGEQFF. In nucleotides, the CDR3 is TGTGCCAGTAGTATCAGTAGCGGGGTTGGTGAGCAGTTCTTC.

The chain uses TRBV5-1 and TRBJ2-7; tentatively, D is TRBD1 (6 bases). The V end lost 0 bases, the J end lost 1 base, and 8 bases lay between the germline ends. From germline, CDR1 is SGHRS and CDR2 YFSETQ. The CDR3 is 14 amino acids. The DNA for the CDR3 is TGCGCCAGCAGCTTGGCGACAGGTTCCTACGAGCAGTACTTC. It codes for CASSLATGSYEQYF.